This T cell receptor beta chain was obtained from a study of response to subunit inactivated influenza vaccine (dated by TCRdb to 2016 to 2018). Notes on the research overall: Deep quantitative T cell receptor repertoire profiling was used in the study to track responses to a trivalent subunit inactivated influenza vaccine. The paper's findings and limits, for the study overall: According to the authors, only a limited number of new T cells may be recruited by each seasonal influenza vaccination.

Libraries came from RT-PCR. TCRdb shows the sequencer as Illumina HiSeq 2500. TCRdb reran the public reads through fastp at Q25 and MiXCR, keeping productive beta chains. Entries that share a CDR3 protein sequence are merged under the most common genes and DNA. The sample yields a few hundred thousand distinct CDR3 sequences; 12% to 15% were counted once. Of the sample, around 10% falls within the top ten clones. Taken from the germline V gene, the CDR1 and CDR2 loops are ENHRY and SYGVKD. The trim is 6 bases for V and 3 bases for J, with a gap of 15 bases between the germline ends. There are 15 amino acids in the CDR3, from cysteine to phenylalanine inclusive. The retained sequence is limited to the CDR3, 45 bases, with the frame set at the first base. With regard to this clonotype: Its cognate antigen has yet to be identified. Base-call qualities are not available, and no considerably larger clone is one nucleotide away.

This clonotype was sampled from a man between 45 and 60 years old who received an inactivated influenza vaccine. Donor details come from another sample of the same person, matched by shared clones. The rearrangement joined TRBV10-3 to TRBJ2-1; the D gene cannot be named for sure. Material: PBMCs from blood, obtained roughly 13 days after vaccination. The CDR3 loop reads CAISPRQANYNEQFF. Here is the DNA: TGTGCCATCAGCCCCCGCCAGGCTAACTACAATGAGCAGTTCTTC.